This TCR beta chain was captured in a study of CD8+ T cells in alopecia areata listed by TCRdb under 2018. Concerning the study at large: The treated patients took part in an open-label pilot trial in which moderate-to-severe alopecia areata was treated with oral tofacitinib at 5 to 10 mg twice daily. Tofacitinib was given for 6 to 18 months, followed by 6 months of follow-up off drug to assess delayed response and recurrence. Disease severity in treated patients was measured with the SALT score, which quantifies the percentage of affected scalp surface area. The study used high-throughput TCRbeta sequencing to examine T cell clonal expansion in alopecia areata, in both the C3H/HeJ mouse model and human patients. Scalp tissue and sorted CD4+ and CD8+ peripheral blood T cells from patchy and totalis/universalis alopecia areata patients and from healthy controls were covered by human TCRbeta sequencing. Biopsies were taken from tofacitinib-treated patients at baseline and again at 4 and 24 weeks into treatment, and several of those patients also had a later scalp biopsy. Clonality in the scalp was compared among normal scalp (n=4), patchy alopecia areata scalp (n=8), and alopecia totalis/universalis scalp (n=8). RNA was obtained with the PAXgene miRNA kit for fixed scalp, the miRNeasy kit for PBMCs, and the RNeasy kit for mouse skin. TCRbeta CDR3 regions were amplified by immunoSEQ multiplex PCR with 35 Vbeta forward and 13 Jbeta reverse primers. Findings and caveats that apply to the study as a whole: Higher clonality and more expanded CD8+ clones were observed in lesional scalp than in normal scalp, particularly in alopecia totalis/universalis, a finding suggestive of antigenic drive. With tofacitinib, both scalp clonality and the number of expanded CD8+ clones among the top 100 scalp clones went down significantly. Unlike mouse skin, where gammadelta T cells dominate, normal human skin contains resident alphabeta T cells that get sequenced too, which complicates analysis of the scalp TCR repertoire. The treated cohort was small, with a single nonresponder, so links between baseline CD8+ expansion and response need larger studies. Shared TCR sequences between patients were less evident than in mice, which may be partly attributable to HLA diversity in the patient population. During tofacitinib treatment, many expanded lesional clones remained in scalp and blood, and this persistence may partly explain relapse after treatment is stopped.

The CDR3 covers 12 residues, taking in both the cysteine and the phenylalanine. Left in the record is the CDR3 DNA by itself, 36 bases read in frame from the first base. From the germline V gene, CDR1 is SGDLS and CDR2 is YYNGEE. Cut back by 0 bases and 8 bases, the V and J ends lie 6 bases apart. A word on this clone: Its cognate antigen has yet to be identified. The sample holds no much larger clone one base away, and base qualities are not on file. Other DNA sequences of this sample code for an identical CDR3.

The sample's treatment or condition label, decoded: oral pan-JAK inhibitor, 5-10 mg twice daily. Lesional scalp punch biopsies and peripheral blood were collected from alopecia areata patients. PBMCs were isolated by density centrifugation and stained for CD3, CD4 and CD8, and CD4+ and CD8+ T cells were sorted on a FACSAria. Receptors were amplified or captured by the immunoSEQ multiplex PCR assay. For TCR sequencing, RNA was extracted from every sample and reverse transcribed into cDNA to serve as template. First-strand cDNA was synthesized with SuperScript III using a 2:1 mix of oligo-dT and random hexamers. A synthetic immune receptor repertoire was used to measure amplification bias, and any remaining bias was corrected computationally. In the paper's pipeline: Raw reads were preprocessed to remove errors, and CDR3 was defined according to IMGT conventions as the region from the conserved cysteine to phenylalanine. Clonality was computed by normalizing Shannon entropy by log2 of the number of productive unique TCRs and subtracting the result from 1. Scalp TCRbeta sequences were cross-referenced with sorted blood CD4 and CD8 repertoires so that the CD4 or CD8 identity of scalp clones could be inferred. In TCRdb, the immuneACCESS table is reduced to in-frame sequences with V and J assigned. These tables do not hold every clone; where another copy was compared, an unresolved V gene accounts for under half, and the others remain unexplained. The V and J calls and clone size are taken from that table; D and trimming were inferred from the DNA. The sample records 150,000 to 200,000 clones, approximately 49% of which are singletons. The top ten clonotypes cover over 9.5% of the sample.

Recombination joined TRBV9 with TRBJ2-1; tentative D gene TRBD2, with 6 bases matching. This specimen was CD8+ T cells sorted from blood, taken at week 52, from a patient treated with tofacitinib. The clonotype originates from a human donor with alopecia areata. The CDR3 region has the sequence CASSVGGDEQFF. The DNA reads as follows: TGTGCCAGCAGCGTAGGGGGGGATGAGCAGTTCTTC.